Each of the 4 T cell receptor beta chains below was sequenced from the same sample in a study of blood T cell repertoires in COVID-19. Produced via immunoSEQ multiplex PCR; TCRdb's table is partial and in-frame only. This sample carries about 75,000 clones, approximately 90% of them seen once, and the ten largest clones take roughly 19%. The sequenced sample was peripheral blood. All receptors derive from a human donor in a cohort sampled during active COVID-19.

The rearrangement links TRBV13 to TRBJ2-1; the match to TRBD1 covers 10 bases. Germline V CDR1 and CDR2: PRHDT, FYEKMQ (reference sequence). This CDR3 has 15 residues. The V gene end was trimmed by 4 bases and the J gene end by 4 bases; junction bases not matched to a gene: 4. CDR3 in DNA: TGTGCCAGCAGCTCGAGGGACAGGGGTTACAATGAGCAGTTCTTC. This encodes CASSSRDRGYNEQFF. Filled out from reference TRBV13 and TRBJ2-1, the complete variable domain reads AAGVIQSPRHLIKEKRETATLKCYPIPRHDTVYWYQQGPGQDPQFLISFYEKMQSDKGSIPDRFSAQQFSDYHSELNMSSLELGDSALYFCASSSRDRGYNEQFFGPGTRLTVL.

The CDR3 bases are TGTGCCAGCAGCTTCTCTAATGAAAAACTGTTTTTT. This sequence encodes CASSFSNEKLFF. The rearrangement uses TRBV7-9 and TRBJ1-4; no firm D call. Between the trimmed V and J ends, which lost 3 bases and 3 bases, there was a span of 2 bases. Germline V gene data show CDR1 as SEHNR and CDR2 as FQNEAQ (reference sequence). The CDR3 has 12 residues.

The chain has TRBV5-6 and TRBJ1-2; a weak D match, TRBD1 (5 bases). This CDR3 region has 15 residues. The ends were cut back, 1 base at V and 4 bases at J, with 14 bases in the middle. Germline V gene sequence: CDR1 SGHDT, CDR2 YYEEEE. DNA for the CDR3: TGTGCCAGCAGCTTGAGACAGACCCTCTTCTATGGCTACACCTTC. This sequence encodes CASSLRQTLFYGYTF.

The sample holds one count of this clone. The chain is built from TRBV6-6 and TRBJ2-5; 12 positions match TRBD2. Germline CDR1 reads MNHNY; CDR2 reads SVGAGI (reference sequence). The CDR3 contains 15 residues. V gave up 6 bases and J gave up 1 base; unmatched junction bases: 3. CDR3 in DNA: TGTGCCAGCAGGTCTAGCGGGAGGGCCCAAGAGACCCAGTACTTC. It encodes CASRSSGRAQETQYF.